Below are 28 T cell receptor beta chains sequenced from a single sample in a study of T cell responses to AZD1222 COVID-19 vaccine. Assay used: immunoSEQ multiplex PCR; TCRdb lists only in-frame clones, some missing. The sample yields about 150,000 clones, about 90% seen once. Specimen: peripheral blood, collected 28 days after the second AZD1222 dose. The receptors here all came from an adult who received the AZD1222 COVID-19 vaccine.

This clone was recorded once. The V and J genes are TRBV30 and TRBJ2-7, with D possibly matching TRBD2 (5 bases). The V end lost 0 bases, the J end lost 3 bases, and 9 bases lay between the germline ends. CDR1 GTSNPN and CDR2 SVGIG come from the germline V gene (reference sequence). This CDR3 has 13 residues. The CDR3 reads CAWSVLGSYEQYF. DNA for the CDR3: TGTGCCTGGAGTGTATTGGGGAGCTACGAGCAGTACTTC.

This clone was seen just once. The CDR3 region is CASSATTGSGDTQYF. The CDR3 DNA sequence: TGTGCCAGCAGCGCAACGACAGGGTCCGGGGATACGCAGTATTTT. V and J are TRBV7-3 and TRBJ2-3, with TRBD1 identical over 7 bases. The CDR3 consists of 15 residues. CDR1 and CDR2 (germline): SGHTA, FQGTGA. Losses at the gene ends were 5 bases for V and 6 bases for J; bases not matched to a gene: 11.

The table lists this clone with a few counts. The chain uses TRBV18 and TRBJ2-7, with 8 bases aligning to TRBD1. Germline V gene data show CDR1 as KGHSH and CDR2 as LQKENI. The CDR3 covers 15 residues. Trimming took 3 bases from V and 6 from J; bases not matched to a gene: 10. CDR3 nucleotide sequence: TGTGCCAGCTCACCCTCGGACAGGGCACGAGGCGAGCAGTACTTC. Amino acids: CASSPSDRARGEQYF.

The CDR3 loop is CASSQDRIGYNEQFF. CDR3 coding DNA: TGCGCCAGCAGCCAAGATAGAATAGGGTACAATGAGCAGTTCTTC. The genes are TRBV4-3 and TRBJ2-1; D ambiguous. Per the germline V gene, CDR1 is LGHNA and CDR2 is YSLEER. The CDR3 sequence is 15 residues long. Trimming removed 0 bases from V and 4 bases from J, with 10 bases in between.

This clone was picked up one time. The genes are TRBV5-4 and TRBJ1-4; unclear D gene. The CDR3 runs 14 residues. The germline V and J ends were trimmed by 2 bases and 7 bases, with 12 bases remaining between them. The V gene's germline CDR1 is SGHNT and CDR2 YYREEE (reference sequence). CDR3 coding DNA: TGTGCCAGCAGCTTTAGGGCCGACGGTGAAAAACTGTTTTTT. Translation: CASSFRADGEKLFF.

This chain links TRBV7-2 with TRBJ1-5; D ambiguous. CDR3 length equals 15 residues. Per germline, CDR1 SGHTA and CDR2 FQGNSA. Trimming pared 2 bases from V and 4 bases from J, leaving 12 bases between. The CDR3 region has the DNA TGTGCCAGCAGCTTACGAGGTGAGGAAAATCAGCCCCAGCATTTT. It translates to CASSLRGEENQPQHF.

V usage is TRBV11-3 and J usage is TRBJ2-5; 12 nucleotides match TRBD2. Germline values: CDR1 SGHNT, CDR2 YENEEA. V was pared by 5 bases and J by 4 bases, with 11 bases of the junction left unmatched. This CDR3 contains 17 residues. Here the CDR3 reads CASSQNPTSGGGETQYF. In DNA form, the CDR3 reads TGTGCCAGCAGCCAGAATCCGACTAGCGGGGGAGGAGAGACCCAGTACTTC.

CDR3 amino acids: CASKASEVTSNEQFF. Written as DNA, the CDR3 is TGTGCCAGCAAAGCTAGCGAAGTAACCAGCAATGAGCAGTTCTTC. The V gene is TRBV2, the J gene TRBJ2-1; D is perhaps TRBD2 (6 bases). Germline loops: CDR1 SNHLY, CDR2 FYNNEI. With 7 bases removed from V and 6 bases from J, the gap between germline ends came to 19 bases. CDR3 size: 15 residues.

The DNA for the CDR3 is TGTGCCAGCAGCCAAGAACAGGGGCCCAATCAGCCCCAGCATTTT. Translated: CASSQEQGPNQPQHF. This rearrangement joins TRBV3-1 (or the pseudogene TRBV3-2) to TRBJ1-5, with TRBD1 identical over 7 bases. The CDR3 runs 15 residues. CDR1 and CDR2 (germline): LGHDT, YNNKEL (reference sequence). Trimming cost V 0 bases and J 3 bases; bases outside gene matches: 2.

The chain carries TRBV7-9 and TRBJ1-5, with D uncertain. The V gene lost 1 base and the J gene lost 6 bases, with 10 bases spanning the gap. This CDR3 region has 14 residues. CDR1 is SEHNR and CDR2 is FQNEAQ in the germline V gene (reference sequence). The CDR3 sequence is CASSLGDSSQPQHF. The CDR3 DNA reads TGTGCCAGCAGCTTAGGTGACTCCAGTCAGCCCCAGCATTTT.

The CDR3 coding sequence is TGTGCCAGCAGCTTCCAAGTAAATCAGCCCCAGCATTTT. It codes for CASSFQVNQPQHF. The chain has TRBV11-2 and TRBJ1-5; D is uncertain. The V end was cut by 3 bases, the J end by 4 bases, with 7 bases between. This CDR3 is built from 13 residues. Germline CDR1 SGHAT, CDR2 FQNNGV.

CDR3 sequence reads: CASSRGAEPSTDTQYF. The CDR3, as DNA: TGTGCCAGCAGCAGGGGGGCTGAGCCTAGCACAGATACGCAGTATTTT. The J gene is TRBJ2-3, the V gene TRBV5-4; D may match TRBD1 or TRBD2 (6 bases each). CDR3 length equals 16 residues. Trimming cost V 4 bases and J 0 bases, with 15 bases left between them. Germline-derived CDR1 and CDR2 are SGHNT and YYREEE (reference sequence).

This clone was detected once. The gene calls are TRBV28 and TRBJ2-7; 7 bases are a match to TRBD1. Germline CDR1 MDHEN, CDR2 SYDVKM. Germline trimming cut 5 bases from V and 3 bases from J; bases unmatched to any gene: 1. CDR3 length: 12 residues. The CDR3 reads CASSRGLYEQYF. DNA for the CDR3: TGTGCCAGCAGTAGGGGGCTCTACGAGCAGTACTTC.

This clone was detected once. The V and J genes are TRBV9 and TRBJ2-3; 11 positions agree with TRBD2. With 0 bases clipped from V and 2 bases from J, the junction kept 2 bases outside the gene matches. This CDR3 comprises 16 residues. The germline CDR1 and CDR2 sequences are SGDLS and YYNGEE. The CDR3 sequence is CASSVGLAGLTDTQYF. CDR3 in DNA: TGTGCCAGCAGCGTAGGACTAGCGGGACTCACAGATACGCAGTATTTT.

The gene calls are TRBV9 and TRBJ1-1; D perhaps matches TRBD1 (5 bases). The ends were cut back, 4 bases at V and 0 bases at J, with 10 bases in the middle. CDR3 length: 14 residues. Germline CDR1 SGDLS, CDR2 YYNGEE. CDR3 protein: CASSPREMNTEAFF. CDR3 in DNA: TGTGCCAGCAGCCCCAGGGAAATGAACACTGAAGCTTTCTTT.

This clone was seen a single time. CDR3 residues: CSVVGADRSYNEQFF. Here the CDR3 DNA reads TGCAGCGTTGTGGGAGCGGACCGCTCCTACAATGAGCAGTTCTTC. V and J are TRBV29-1 and TRBJ2-1, with D maybe TRBD2 (5 bases). Germline V CDR1 and CDR2: SQVTM, ANQGSEA. The CDR3 is 15 amino acids. Between the trimmed V and J ends, which lost 4 bases and 0 bases, there was a span of 13 bases.

The chain links TRBV10-3 to TRBJ1-5; D gene ambiguous. V was trimmed by 4 bases and J by 4 bases, leaving 14 bases between them. CDR1 and CDR2 from the germline V gene are ENHRY and SYGVKD. There are 15 residues in the CDR3. Here the CDR3 reads CAISAGTARNQPQHF. The CDR3 DNA follows: TGTGCCATCAGTGCTGGAACAGCGAGGAATCAGCCCCAGCATTTT.

The chain couples TRBV7-2 to TRBJ2-5; D gene ambiguous. V dropped 5 bases and J dropped 5 bases, with 12 bases sitting between them. Germline CDR1 reads SGHTA; CDR2 reads FQGNSA. CDR3 size: 13 residues. The CDR3, as DNA: TGTGCCAGCAGCCCCTCAGCTCAGGAGACCCAGTACTTC. Amino acid sequence: CASSPSAQETQYF.

The chain uses TRBV20-1 and TRBJ2-7; D may be TRBD1 (6 bases). V shed 6 bases and J shed 4 bases, with 10 bases lying between them. This CDR3 has 11 residues. Germline V gives CDR1 DFQATT, CDR2 SNEGSKA (reference sequence). DNA for the CDR3: TGCAGTGCCAACCAGGGGTACGAGCAGTACTTC. Protein sequence: CSANQGYEQYF.

The chain couples TRBV6-2 or TRBV6-3 to TRBJ2-5, with a weak D call TRBD2 (6 bases). CDR1 and CDR2 (germline): MNHEY, SVGEGT. The CDR3 is 14 residues long. V lost 6 bases to trimming and J lost 0 bases, with 11 bases between them. The CDR3 bases are TGTGCCAGCAGCCCCCTAGCGCACCAAGAGACCCAGTACTTC. Its translation is CASSPLAHQETQYF.

J is TRBJ1-2 and V is TRBV28; weak D call: TRBD1 (5 bases). The CDR3 runs 11 residues. Deletions cut 3 bases from V and 11 bases from J, with 10 bases between. Germline CDR1 is MDHEN and CDR2 is SYDVKM. The CDR3 region is CASSFGDGYTF. Written as DNA, the CDR3 is TGTGCCAGCAGTTTTGGGGACGGTTACACCTTC.

The V call is TRBV6-6, the J call TRBJ2-7, with TRBD1 matching 7 bases. Germline V CDR1 and CDR2: MNHNY, SVGAGI (reference sequence). V was clipped by 6 bases and J by 2 bases; unmatched bases: 4. There are 13 residues in the CDR3. In DNA, the CDR3 is TGTGCCAGCAGGTATACAGGGGCCTACGAGCAGTACTTC. It translates to CASRYTGAYEQYF.

The chain links TRBV4-2 to TRBJ1-3; 7 bases match TRBD1. The CDR3 consists of 16 residues. The J segment lost 3 bases and the V segment lost 3 bases, leaving 8 bases of the junction unmatched. Germline CDR1 is LGHNA and CDR2 is YNFKEQ. CDR3 amino acids: CASSQHRGGFGNTIYF. The CDR3 DNA follows: TGTGCCAGCAGCCAGCACCGAGGGGGCTTTGGAAACACCATATATTTT.

This clone was seen just once. The gene calls are TRBV4-1 and TRBJ2-7; 10 bases align to TRBD2. The CDR3 has 16 residues. Trimming at V came to 0 bases and at J to 1 base, leaving 3 bases not matched to a gene. From germline, CDR1 is MGHRA and CDR2 YSYEKL. The CDR3 here is CASSQDRTSGSYEQYF. The CDR3 DNA follows: TGCGCCAGCAGCCAAGATCGGACTAGCGGATCCTACGAGCAGTACTTC.

CDR3 DNA: TGTGCCAGCAGCTCGAATACGAACACTGAAGCTTTCTTT. It encodes CASSSNTNTEAFF. V usage is TRBV7-6 and J usage is TRBJ1-1; D remains unclear. The CDR3 length is 13 residues. Trimming pared 4 bases from V and 1 base from J, leaving 7 bases between. The V gene's germline CDR1 is SGHVS and CDR2 FNYEAQ.

The gene calls are TRBV10-1 and TRBJ2-7; 8 bases agree with TRBD2. The CDR3 is 11 residues long. V shed 7 bases and J 4 bases; nucleotides not matched to a gene: 0. Germline CDR1 is WNHNN and CDR2 is SYGVQD (reference sequence). The chain's CDR3 is CASTGGYEQYF. The CDR3 nucleotides are TGCGCCAGCACGGGGGGGTACGAGCAGTACTTC.

CDR3 DNA: TGCGCCAGCAGCGGGGGACTGACCCTTTCCTACAATGAGCAGTTCTTC. This translates into CASSGGLTLSYNEQFF. The genes are TRBV5-1 and TRBJ2-1, with a tentative D call TRBD2 (6 bases). V lost 4 bases to trimming and J lost 1 base, with 15 bases between them. The CDR3 is made up of 16 amino acids. The germline V gene encodes CDR1 SGHRS and CDR2 YFSETQ. Variable domain in full (rest from reference TRBV5-1 and TRBJ2-1): KAGVTQTPRYLIKTRGQQVTLSCSPISGHRSVSWYQQTPGQGLQFLFEYFSETQRNKGNFPGRFSGRQFSNSRSEMNVSTLELGDSALYLCASSGGLTLSYNEQFFGPGTRLTVL.

This chain uses TRBV4-1 with TRBJ1-5; TRBD1 matches at 7 bases. CDR3 length equals 15 residues. V was pared by 4 bases and J by 11 bases, with 14 bases of the junction left unmatched. CDR1 is MGHRA and CDR2 is YSYEKL in the germline V gene. The DNA of the CDR3 is TGCGCCAGCAGCCTGGAGGGGGCTGGGAAATCGGCCCAGCATTTT. This encodes CASSLEGAGKSAQHF.